The rows below give T cell receptor beta chains drawn from one sample of a study of cytomegalovirus exposure and HLA in healthy donors. The protocol was immunoSEQ multiplex PCR, while the TCRdb copy is restricted to in-frame clones and leaves out a portion. The data show about 160,000 clones, 87% seen once. Sequencing input: PBMCs. All receptors derive from a woman under 40 in good health and CMV-seronegative. The CDR3 runs from the conserved cysteine through the conserved F or W. A D gene is named only where the DNA matches it firmly. Size is stated for part of the rows, as once, few or many counts, or as a class when the clone is expanded.

NA TRBJ2-7 NA TRBV4-3 CASSLRTETHEQYF TGCGCCAGCAGCCTACGGACAGAAACCCACGAGCAGTACTTC
TRBD1 TRBJ2-3 NA TRBV10-3 CAISDTGGTDTQYF TGTGCCATCAGTGATACAGGGGGCACAGATACGCAGTATTTT
TRBD1 TRBJ2-7 NA TRBV13 CASSFGQGDEQYF TGTGCCAGCAGCTTCGGGCAGGGGGACGAGCAGTACTTC
NA TRBJ1-2 once TRBV5-8 CASSPTPPTANYGYTF TGTGCCAGCAGCCCAACTCCCCCGACAGCTAACTATGGCTACACCTTC
TRBD2 TRBJ2-1 few TRBV7-6 CASSNRLAGVYEQFF TGTGCCAGCAGTAACCGACTAGCGGGAGTGTATGAGCAGTTCTTC
TRBD2 TRBJ2-1 NA TRBV9 CASSVASGGYNEQFF TGTGCCAGCAGCGTAGCTAGCGGGGGGTACAATGAGCAGTTCTTC
NA TRBJ1-4 NA TRBV4-1 CASSQDLVMGRVLFF TGCGCCAGCAGCCAAGATCTGGTTATGGGTCGGGTTCTGTTTTTT
NA TRBJ1-5 NA TRBV27 CASRPQTGPAQPQHF TGTGCCAGCAGACCTCAAACAGGCCCCGCGCAGCCCCAGCATTTT
TRBD1 TRBJ2-1 NA TRBV15 CATSRTGVREQFF TGTGCCACCAGCAGGACAGGGGTAAGGGAGCAGTTCTTC
NA TRBJ2-1 NA TRBV6-5 CASSPAPGKRNEQFF TGTGCCAGCAGCCCCGCCCCGGGTAAGCGGAATGAGCAGTTCTTC
NA TRBJ1-3 NA TRBV5-1 CASSLDWGGNSGNTIYF TGCGCCAGCAGCTTGGATTGGGGGGGGAATTCTGGAAACACCATATATTTT
NA TRBJ1-1 once TRBV7-2 CASSPRVGDGAFF TGTGCCAGCAGCCCTCGCGTGGGTGACGGGGCTTTCTTT
NA TRBJ1-2 NA TRBV6-5 CASSQGQNYGYTF TGTGCCAGCAGCCAGGGGCAGAACTATGGCTACACCTTC
TRBD1 TRBJ2-5 NA TRBV10-3 CAISDAGTGEETQYF TGTGCCATCAGTGACGCCGGGACAGGGGAAGAGACCCAGTACTTC
NA TRBJ2-7 NA TRBV11-2 CASSLGGYGIGYEQYF TGTGCCAGCAGCTTAGGAGGGTACGGGATCGGGTACGAGCAGTACTTC
NA TRBJ2-5 NA TRBV7-9 CASSLDSQETQYF TGTGCCAGCAGCTTAGACAGTCAAGAGACCCAGTACTTC
NA TRBJ2-1 NA TRBV13 CASSRRYNEQFF TGTGCCAGCTCTAGGAGGTACAATGAGCAGTTCTTC